The 32 T cell receptor beta chains reported below all come from one sample, sequenced in a study of cytomegalovirus exposure and HLA in healthy donors. Use of 60 Vbeta and 13 Jbeta primers characterized the PCR. Here immunoSEQ multiplex PCR was the method, and the copy in TCRdb shows in-frame clones only, minus some. In the table there are around 96,000 clones, 55% to 75% of which are singletons. Material: PBMCs. These receptors were taken from a man aged 55 to 70 in good health and CMV-seronegative.

This clone is a singleton in its sample. The rearrangement links TRBV28 to TRBJ1-2; TRBD1 aligns across 9 bases. J was trimmed by 6 bases and V by 2 bases; bases with no gene match: 4. CDR1 MDHEN and CDR2 SYDVKM come from the germline V gene. The CDR3 spans 14 residues. The CDR3: CASSLTQGADGYTF. CDR3 coding DNA: TGTGCCAGCAGTTTAACACAGGGGGCGGATGGCTACACCTTC.

V gene TRBV10-3 combines with J gene TRBJ2-5; TRBD2 matches at 10 bases. Judging by the DNA end, TRBJ2-7 fits better; the J call may be wrong. Germline lookup yields CDR1 ENHRY and CDR2 SYGVKD. The CDR3 is 13 amino acids. The CDR3 sequence: CATFSGRNYEQYF. DNA of the CDR3: TGTGCCACCTTTAGCGGGAGGAACTACGAGCAGTACTTC.

This clone occurred many times. This rearrangement joins TRBV19 to TRBJ2-3, with D possibly TRBD2 on 6 matching bases. This CDR3 is built from 15 residues. Germline V CDR1 and CDR2: LNHDA, SQIVND (reference sequence). Trimming took 6 bases from V and 1 from J, leaving 14 bases between them. CDR3 DNA: TGTGCCAGTAGACCACCGGGACTTGGCACAGATACGCAGTATTTT. Translated, it gives CASRPPGLGTDTQYF.

The table lists this clone with a count of one. The CDR3 loop reads CASSFGTGRYEQYF. The CDR3 nucleotides read TGTGCCAGCAGTTTTGGGACAGGACGCTACGAGCAGTACTTC. V is TRBV27 and J is TRBJ2-7; 8 bases match TRBD1. V trimming: 3 bases; J trimming: 3 bases; junction bases outside the gene matches: 4. The germline CDR1 and CDR2 sequences are MNHEY and SMNVEV (reference sequence). This CDR3 comprises 14 residues.

This clone was seen more than once but under ten times. The chain couples TRBV7-8 to TRBJ1-1, with D perhaps TRBD1 (5 bases). The CDR3 covers 12 residues. Per germline, CDR1 SGHVS and CDR2 FQNEAQ. V shed 8 bases and J shed 4 bases, with 11 bases lying between them. The CDR3 bases are TGTGCCAGCTCTTGGGGGGTCACTGAAGCTTTCTTT. Translated, it gives CASSWGVTEAFF. Based on the CDR3 plus reference TRBV7-8 and TRBJ1-1, the full variable domain is GAGVSQSPRYKVAKRGQDVALRCDPISGHVSLFWYQQALGQGPEFLTYFQNEAQLDKSGLPSDRFFAERPEGSVSTLKIQRTQQEDSAVYLCASSWGVTEAFFGQGTRLTVV.

Worth noting for this clone: The junction shows a germline mismatch at one end, possibly a read error. The chain combines TRBV7-9 with TRBJ2-3, with 13 bases lining up with TRBD2. CDR3 length equals 17 residues. The germline gives CDR1 SEHNR, CDR2 FQNEAQ (reference sequence). The CDR3 bases are TGTTCCAGCAGCTTACCTTGGACTAGCGGGGGCCAAGATACGCAGTATTTT. Translation: CSSSLPWTSGGQDTQYF.

The V call is TRBV27, the J call TRBJ1-1, with 9 bases aligning to TRBD1. The CDR3 has 15 amino acids. The germline CDR1 and CDR2 sequences are MNHEY and SMNVEV (reference sequence). Unmatched junction bases numbered 12, after V lost 10 bases and J lost 3 bases. CDR3 nucleotide sequence: TGTGCCACCACGAACAGGGGGCGCTTGGACACTGAAGCTTTCTTT. Translated: CATTNRGRLDTEAFF.

The chain joins TRBV25-1 to TRBJ2-7; 7 nucleotides align to TRBD1. CDR3 length equals 13 residues. Germline lookup yields CDR1 MGHDK and CDR2 SYGVNS. V trimming: 5 bases; J trimming: 3 bases; junction bases outside the gene matches: 4. The CDR3, as DNA: TGTGCCAGCAGTTCCGGGACAGTCTACGAGCAGTACTTC. Encoded protein: CASSSGTVYEQYF.

The table lists this clone with a count of one. The chain employs TRBV5-6 and TRBJ1-6, with a tentative D call TRBD1 (5 bases). Germline V gives CDR1 SGHDT, CDR2 YYEEEE. V lost 0 bases, J lost 1 base, and 14 bases lay in between. This CDR3 comprises 18 residues. The CDR3 bases are TGTGCCAGCAGCTTGGGAGGGAGGGGCGCATCCTATAATTCACCCCTCCACTTT. Its protein is CASSLGGRGASYNSPLHF. The full variable domain, completed using reference TRBV5-6 and TRBJ1-6, is DAGVTQSPTHLIKTRGQQVTLRCSPKSGHDTVSWYQQALGQGPQFIFQYYEEEERQRGNFPDRFSGHQFPNYSSELNVNALLLGDSALYLCASSLGGRGASYNSPLHFGNGTRLTVT.

This rearrangement joins TRBV14 to TRBJ2-1, with TRBD1 identical over 9 bases. V dropped 6 bases and J dropped 9; count of bases not matched to a gene: 6. Germline lookup yields CDR1 SGHDN and CDR2 FVKESK. This CDR3 has 13 amino acids. CDR3 protein: CASRFTGGGEQFF. The DNA for the CDR3 is TGTGCCAGCAGATTTACAGGGGGCGGTGAGCAGTTCTTC.

This sequence joins TRBV25-1 and TRBJ2-7; D not certain. The V gene lost 0 bases and the J gene lost 4 bases, with 7 bases spanning the gap. The CDR3 totals 13 residues. CDR1 MGHDK and CDR2 SYGVNS come from the germline V gene. The CDR3 sequence is CASSEYQVYEQYF. The CDR3 nucleotides are TGTGCCAGCAGTGAATATCAGGTTTACGAGCAGTACTTC.

The J gene is TRBJ2-7, the V gene TRBV27, with 10 bases that match TRBD2. The CDR3 has 15 residues. In germline, CDR1 is MNHEY, CDR2 SMNVEV (reference sequence). V shed 5 bases, J shed 7 bases, and the junction held 11 bases outside the gene matches. The CDR3 DNA reads as TGTGCCAGCAGTCCCGGTCTAGCGGGAGTGAGGGAGCAGTACTTC. Translating it yields CASSPGLAGVREQYF.

CDR3 DNA: TGTGCCAGCTCACCACCCCCTAGCGGGGGGGCTGGGGAGCAGTTCTTC. Its protein is CASSPPPSGGAGEQFF. The V gene is TRBV18, the J gene TRBJ2-1; 12 bases are a match to TRBD2. Losses at the gene ends were 0 bases for V and 10 bases for J; bases not matched to a gene: 7. Germline V gene data show CDR1 as KGHSH and CDR2 as LQKENI. The CDR3 is 16 amino acids.

CDR3 DNA sequence: TGTGCCAGTAGTATTCAACTAGCAGCCCGCGATACGCAGTATTTT. Translating gives CASSIQLAARDTQYF. The chain joins TRBV19 to TRBJ2-3; perhaps TRBD2 as D (6 bases). V lost 3 bases to trimming and J lost 6 bases, with 16 bases between them. CDR1 is LNHDA and CDR2 is SQIVND in the germline V gene (reference sequence). The CDR3 contains 15 residues. Combining the CDR3 with reference TRBV19 and TRBJ2-3 gives the whole variable domain DGGITQSPKYLFRKEGQNVTLSCEQNLNHDAMYWYRQDPGQGLRLIYYSQIVNDFQKGDIAEGYSVSREKKESFPLTVTSAQKNPTAFYLCASSIQLAARDTQYFGPGTRLTVL.

This chain joins TRBV5-4 and TRBJ2-1; D is perhaps TRBD1 (6 bases). Germline values: CDR1 SGHNT, CDR2 YYREEE (reference sequence). The germline V and J ends were trimmed by 0 bases and 5 bases, with 12 bases remaining between them. CDR3 length: 15 residues. The CDR3 sequence: CASSLATDRNNEQFF. The CDR3 DNA follows: TGTGCCAGCAGCTTGGCCACGGACAGAAACAATGAGCAGTTCTTC.

The chain recombines TRBV28 with TRBJ2-7, with 11 nucleotides matching TRBD2. The CDR3 has 16 amino acids. The junction had 12 bases not matched to a gene; V was cut back by 6 bases and J by 5 bases. Germline values: CDR1 MDHEN, CDR2 SYDVKM. This CDR3 reads CASSLIAGGPRNEQYF. The DNA of the CDR3 is TGTGCCAGCAGCCTGATAGCGGGAGGGCCGAGGAACGAGCAGTACTTC.

The chain links TRBV11-3 to TRBJ2-3; D gene uncertain. This CDR3 is built from 12 residues. V was trimmed by 5 bases and J by 2 bases, leaving 5 bases between them. CDR1 is SGHNT, CDR2 YENEEA, per germline. CDR3 in amino acids: CASSLYTDTQYF. CDR3 sequence (DNA): TGTGCCAGCAGCCTGTACACAGATACGCAGTATTTT.

The rearrangement joins TRBV7-9 to TRBJ2-5; a weak D match, TRBD2 (6 bases). Trimming removed 1 base from V and 5 bases from J, with 8 bases in between. Germline loops: CDR1 SEHNR, CDR2 FQNEAQ (reference sequence). This CDR3 comprises 13 residues. Written as DNA, the CDR3 is TGTGCCAGCAGCTTAGGCCTAGCGGAGACCCAGTACTTC. Protein sequence: CASSLGLAETQYF.

The gene calls are TRBV5-6 and TRBJ1-2; no clear D gene. CDR3 length: 12 amino acids. CDR1 and CDR2 from the germline V gene are SGHDT and YYEEEE. Trimming cost V 6 bases and J 4 bases, with 10 bases left between them. CDR3 sequence reads: CASTSGTYGYTF. The CDR3 region has the DNA TGTGCCAGCACCTCGGGAACCTATGGCTACACCTTC.

The table lists this clone with a few counts. The chain employs TRBV11-1 and TRBJ1-6, with 9 bases lining up with TRBD1. V lost 8 bases to trimming and J lost 3 bases; unmatched junction nucleotides: 11. The CDR3 covers 17 residues. The germline CDR1 and CDR2 sequences are SGHAT and FQDESV (reference sequence). CDR3 sequence reads: CASGSSTGGVYNSPLHF. CDR3 bases: TGTGCCAGCGGATCCTCGACAGGGGGAGTCTATAATTCACCCCTCCACTTT.

The chain employs TRBV14 and TRBJ2-7; TRBD1 matches 9 bases. The V gene end was trimmed by 5 bases and the J gene end by 4 bases; junction bases not matched to a gene: 9. The CDR3 spans 15 residues. The germline V gene has CDR1 SGHDN and CDR2 FVKESK. The chain's CDR3 is CASSAPGQGWYEQYF. The CDR3 coding sequence is TGTGCCAGCAGCGCACCGGGACAGGGATGGTACGAGCAGTACTTC.

This sequence joins TRBV28 and TRBJ2-2, with 10 bases fitting TRBD2. The ends lost 7 bases at V and 4 bases at J; junction bases unmatched: 3. The germline V gene encodes CDR1 MDHEN and CDR2 SYDVKM. The CDR3 runs to 14 residues. The CDR3 protein is CASIAGGGTGELFF. CDR3 DNA sequence: TGTGCCAGCATAGCGGGAGGAGGCACCGGGGAGCTGTTTTTT.

This clone was found a few times. The V and J genes are TRBV5-6 and TRBJ1-6; no clear D. The CDR3 loop spans 14 amino acids. The V gene's germline CDR1 is SGHDT and CDR2 YYEEEE. V was clipped by 4 bases and J by 4 bases, with 9 bases between them. The DNA for the CDR3 is TGTGCCAGCAGCCCCGCAGCGTATAATTCACCCCTCCACTTT. This translates into CASSPAAYNSPLHF.

The chain links TRBV5-1 to TRBJ1-5; D gene ambiguous. Between the trimmed V and J ends, which lost 0 bases and 5 bases, there was a span of 12 bases. Germline CDR1 SGHRS, CDR2 YFSETQ. CDR3 length: 15 residues. The CDR3 sequence: CASSLAGIRDQPQHF. For the CDR3, the DNA is TGCGCCAGCAGCTTGGCGGGGATCCGGGATCAGCCCCAGCATTTT.

This rearrangement joins TRBV5-4 to TRBJ2-7; D perhaps matches TRBD1 (5 bases). CDR1 and CDR2 (germline): SGHNT, YYREEE (reference sequence). This CDR3 is built from 15 residues. Between the trimmed V and J ends, which lost 4 bases and 0 bases, there was a span of 14 bases. CDR3 nucleotides: TGTGCCAGCAGCAAAAAAACAGGCGTCTCCTACGAGCAGTACTTC. Translation gives CASSKKTGVSYEQYF.

The CDR3 protein is CASSSGTSGYNEQFF. CDR3 in DNA: TGTGCCAGCAGCTCCGGGACTAGCGGCTACAATGAGCAGTTCTTC. V gene TRBV5-4 combines with J gene TRBJ2-1; 11 bases agree with TRBD2. V lost 3 bases to trimming and J lost 3 bases; unmatched junction nucleotides: 2. CDR1 and CDR2 from the germline V gene are SGHNT and YYREEE (reference sequence). The CDR3 has 15 amino acids.

The V call is TRBV7-8, the J call TRBJ2-5; D ambiguous. The assigned J gene may be wrong: the sequence end matches TRBJ2-7 better. The CDR3 is 14 amino acids. Germline values: CDR1 SGHVS, CDR2 FQNEAQ. The CDR3 spells CASSLVNSPSEQYF. The CDR3 coding sequence is TGTGCCAGCAGCTTAGTAAACTCGCCCTCCGAGCAGTACTTC.

The chain uses TRBV6-5 and TRBJ2-5; D remains ambiguous. V lost 4 bases and J 1 base, leaving 10 bases between the germline ends. CDR3 length equals 14 residues. Per germline, CDR1 MNHEY and CDR2 SVGAGI. The CDR3 bases are TGTGCCAGCAGTTTACAGCATGCCCAAGAGACCCAGTACTTC. It encodes CASSLQHAQETQYF.

This chain links TRBV5-1 with TRBJ2-3; the D gene is possibly TRBD1 (6 bases). CDR3 length: 15 amino acids. V was cut by 4 bases and J by 0 bases, with 12 bases left in between. CDR1 is SGHRS and CDR2 is YFSETQ in the germline V gene. This CDR3 reads CASSRMDRSTDTQYF. The CDR3, as DNA: TGCGCCAGCAGCCGGATGGACAGAAGCACAGATACGCAGTATTTT.

CDR3 bases: TGCAGTGCCCCTCGCACAGATACGCAGTATTTT. This codes for CSAPRTDTQYF. The chain combines TRBV20-1 with TRBJ2-3; D gene unclear. CDR1 DFQATT and CDR2 SNEGSKA come from the germline V gene (reference sequence). The V end was cut by 6 bases, the J end by 1 base, with 5 bases between. This CDR3 contains 11 residues.

The rearrangement joins TRBV29-1 to TRBJ1-2; 8 bases fit TRBD1. The ends lost 7 bases at V and 3 bases at J; junction bases unmatched: 16. Germline values: CDR1 SQVTM, CDR2 ANQGSEA. The CDR3 is made up of 16 amino acids. The CDR3 bases are TGCAGCGCCGAAGATGACCGGACAGGGCGTGACTATGGCTACACCTTC. It codes for CSAEDDRTGRDYGYTF. Looking up the rest from reference TRBV29-1 and TRBJ1-2 gives the full variable domain: SAVISQKPSRDICQRGTSLTIQCQVDSQVTMMFWYRQQPGQSLTLIATANQGSEATYESGFVIDKFPISRPNLTFSTLTVSNMSPEDSSIYLCSAEDDRTGRDYGYTFGSGTRLTVV.

This clone was picked up one time. The J gene is TRBJ2-7, the V gene TRBV5-1; 8 bases line up with TRBD1. V shed 5 bases and J 4 bases; nucleotides not matched to a gene: 8. This CDR3 comprises 14 residues. Germline V gene data show CDR1 as SGHRS and CDR2 as YFSETQ. Here the CDR3 reads CASSYRDRTYEQYF. CDR3 nucleotide sequence: TGCGCCAGCAGTTACCGGGACAGGACTTACGAGCAGTACTTC. Combining the CDR3 with reference TRBV5-1 and TRBJ2-7 gives the whole variable domain KAGVTQTPRYLIKTRGQQVTLSCSPISGHRSVSWYQQTPGQGLQFLFEYFSETQRNKGNFPGRFSGRQFSNSRSEMNVSTLELGDSALYLCASSYRDRTYEQYFGPGTRLTVT.